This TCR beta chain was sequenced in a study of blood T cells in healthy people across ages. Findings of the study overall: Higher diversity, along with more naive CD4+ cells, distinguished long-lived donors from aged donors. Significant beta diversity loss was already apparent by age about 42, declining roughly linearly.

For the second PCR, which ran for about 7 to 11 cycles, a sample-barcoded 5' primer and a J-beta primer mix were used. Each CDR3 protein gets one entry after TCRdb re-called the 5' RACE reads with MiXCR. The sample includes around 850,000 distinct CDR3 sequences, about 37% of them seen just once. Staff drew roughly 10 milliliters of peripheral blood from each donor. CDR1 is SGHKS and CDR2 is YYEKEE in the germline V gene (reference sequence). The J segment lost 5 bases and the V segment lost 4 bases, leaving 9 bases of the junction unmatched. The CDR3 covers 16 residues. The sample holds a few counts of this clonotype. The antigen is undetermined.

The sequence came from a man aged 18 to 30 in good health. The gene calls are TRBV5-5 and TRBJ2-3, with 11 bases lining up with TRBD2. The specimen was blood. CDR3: CASSPLLAGGLDTQYF. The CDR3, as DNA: TGTGCCAGCAGCCCCCTCCTAGCGGGGGGTTTAGATACGCAGTATTTT.